The 7 T cell receptor beta chains presented below share a single source sample, sequenced in a study of shared clonotypes between healthy human individuals. Sequencing was performed with immunoSEQ multiplex PCR; in TCRdb, only in-frame clones are kept and a portion is missing. This sample yields approximately 1.9 million clones, of which 90% to 95% are seen a single time; over 1.5% belongs to the top ten. Positively selected for CCR7, the CD45RO-negative cells used as naive CD8 cells excluded terminally differentiated effector memory CD45RA+ cells. Sequences were obtained from naive CD8+ T cells from PBMCs. The receptor set was obtained from a man aged 18 to 35 in good health. Some clones in this sample may be carry-over from other donors' samples.

The chain recombines TRBV12-2 with TRBJ2-7; TRBD1, the D gene given by the table, was not confirmed from the DNA. TRBV12-2 is classified as a pseudogene. This CDR3 contains 14 residues. The CDR3 protein is CASRPRQGNYEQYF. The CDR3 nucleotides are TGTGCAAGTCGCCCAAGACAGGGGAACTACGAGCAGTACTTC.

In this sample, this clone turned up once. This chain links TRBV7-6 with TRBJ1-1; 7 bases align to TRBD1. J was trimmed by 1 base and V by 1 base; bases with no gene match: 3. CDR1 SGHVS and CDR2 FNYEAQ come from the germline V gene. The CDR3 contains 15 residues. The CDR3 nucleotides are TGTGCCAGCAGCTTAGGGGGACAGCAGAACACTGAAGCTTTCTTT. The encoded protein is CASSLGGQQNTEAFF.

V usage is TRBV7-2 and J usage is TRBJ2-3, with a tentative D call TRBD1 (6 bases). The germline gives CDR1 SGHTA, CDR2 FQGNSA. The length of the CDR3 is 13 residues. Between the trimmed V and J ends, which lost 5 bases and 5 bases, there was a span of 11 bases. In nucleotides, the CDR3 is TGTGCCAGCAGCCCTTCCAGGGGAGATACGCAGTATTTT. This translates into CASSPSRGDTQYF.

This chain links TRBV28 with TRBJ1-5; tentatively, D is TRBD1 (5 bases). CDR3 length: 16 residues. Per the germline V gene, CDR1 is MDHEN and CDR2 is SYDVKM. Deletions cut 4 bases from V and 4 bases from J, with 17 bases between. The CDR3 bases are TGTGCCAGCAGTTCCCTGGCGGGGGGGGGTAATCAGCCCCAGCATTTT. Amino acid sequence: CASSSLAGGGNQPQHF.

The chain joins TRBV27 to TRBJ1-4; 10 nucleotides align to TRBD1. The CDR3 extends over 15 amino acids. J was trimmed by 11 bases and V by 5 bases; bases with no gene match: 11. Germline CDR1 MNHEY, CDR2 SMNVEV (reference sequence). In DNA form, the CDR3 reads TGTGCCAGCAGTCCGGCCGGGACAGGGGTCGGGAAACTGTTTTTT. It yields the protein CASSPAGTGVGKLFF.

The V gene is TRBV4-2, the J gene TRBJ2-3; 7 positions agree with TRBD1. The J segment lost 5 bases and the V segment lost 5 bases, leaving 7 bases of the junction unmatched. Germline V gene lookup returns CDR1 LGHNA and CDR2 YNFKEQ. This CDR3 has 14 residues. The CDR3 sequence: CASSARQGEDTQYF. DNA for the CDR3: TGTGCCAGCAGCGCAAGGCAGGGGGAAGATACGCAGTATTTT.

This clone was found once. The chain employs TRBV28 and TRBJ1-1; D unclear. CDR1 and CDR2 (germline): MDHEN, SYDVKM. V lost 7 bases to trimming and J lost 11 bases, with 11 bases between them. This CDR3 has 10 amino acids. The CDR3 region has the DNA TGTGCCAGCAAACGAGGCCGGGCTTTCTTT. Translation: CASKRGRAFF. The full variable domain, its missing parts supplied by reference TRBV28 and TRBJ1-1, is DVKVTQSSRYLVKRTGEKVFLECVQDMDHENMFWYRQDPGLGLRLIYFSYDVKMKEKGDIPEGYSVSREKKERFSLILESASTNQTSMYLCASKRGRAFFGQGTRLTVV.